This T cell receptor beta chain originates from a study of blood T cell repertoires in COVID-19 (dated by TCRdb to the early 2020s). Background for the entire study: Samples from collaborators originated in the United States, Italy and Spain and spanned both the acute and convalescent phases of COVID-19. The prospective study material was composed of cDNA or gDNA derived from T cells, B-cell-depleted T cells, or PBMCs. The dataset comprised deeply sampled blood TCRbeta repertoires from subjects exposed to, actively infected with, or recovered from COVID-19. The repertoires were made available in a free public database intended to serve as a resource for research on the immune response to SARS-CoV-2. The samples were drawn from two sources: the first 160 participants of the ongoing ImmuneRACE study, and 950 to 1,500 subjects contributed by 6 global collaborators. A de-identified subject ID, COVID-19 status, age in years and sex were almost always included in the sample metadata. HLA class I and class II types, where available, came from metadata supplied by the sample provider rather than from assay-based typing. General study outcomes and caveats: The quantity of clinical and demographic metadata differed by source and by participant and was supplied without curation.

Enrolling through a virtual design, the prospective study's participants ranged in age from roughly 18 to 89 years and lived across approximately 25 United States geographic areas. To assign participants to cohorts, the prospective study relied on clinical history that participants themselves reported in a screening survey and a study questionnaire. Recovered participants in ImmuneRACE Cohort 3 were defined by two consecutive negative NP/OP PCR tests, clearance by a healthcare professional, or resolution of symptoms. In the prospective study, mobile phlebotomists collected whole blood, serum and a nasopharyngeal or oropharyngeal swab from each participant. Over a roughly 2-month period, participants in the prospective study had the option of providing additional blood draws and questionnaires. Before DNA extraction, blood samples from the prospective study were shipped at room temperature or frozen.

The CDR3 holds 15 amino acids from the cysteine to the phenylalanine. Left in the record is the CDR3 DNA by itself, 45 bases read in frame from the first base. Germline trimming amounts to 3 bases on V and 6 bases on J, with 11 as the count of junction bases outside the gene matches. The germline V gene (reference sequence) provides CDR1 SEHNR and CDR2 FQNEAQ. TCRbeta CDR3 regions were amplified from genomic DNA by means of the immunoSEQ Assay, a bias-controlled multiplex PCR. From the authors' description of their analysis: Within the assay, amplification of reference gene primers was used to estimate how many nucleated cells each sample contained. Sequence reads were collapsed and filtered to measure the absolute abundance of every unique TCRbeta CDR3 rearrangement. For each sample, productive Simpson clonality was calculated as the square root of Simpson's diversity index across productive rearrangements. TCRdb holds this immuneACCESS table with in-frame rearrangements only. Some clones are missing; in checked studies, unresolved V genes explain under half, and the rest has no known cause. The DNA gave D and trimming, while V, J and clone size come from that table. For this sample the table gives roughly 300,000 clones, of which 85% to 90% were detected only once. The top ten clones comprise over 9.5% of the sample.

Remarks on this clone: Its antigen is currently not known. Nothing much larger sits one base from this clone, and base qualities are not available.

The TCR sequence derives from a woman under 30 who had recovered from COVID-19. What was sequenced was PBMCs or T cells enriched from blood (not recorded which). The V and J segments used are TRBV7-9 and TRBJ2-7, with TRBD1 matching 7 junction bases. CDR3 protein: CASSFGTGALLEQYF. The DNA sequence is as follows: TGTGCCAGCAGCTTCGGAACAGGGGCTCTCCTCGAGCAGTACTTC.